This is a list of T cell receptor beta chains from one sample in a study of chemoradiotherapy in HPV16-positive cancers. The repertoire was sequenced with immunoSEQ multiplex PCR; TCRdb's copy has only in-frame clones and lacks some. The top ten hold 10% to 15% of the sample, which has 7,500 to 10,000 clones, roughly nine tenths seen once. The sequencing here drew on blood, taken from a patient who underwent chemoradiotherapy. All receptors come from a human donor with HPV-associated anogenital cancer. CDR3s include the opening cysteine and the closing phenylalanine or tryptophan. D genes are given only for firm matches. Rows may omit the clone size; those that give it use once, few, many or a size class.

size: -; V: TRBV5-4; D: -; J: TRBJ2-3; DNA: TGTGCCAGCAGCTTGGAAGGCGCCACAGATACGCAGTATTTT; CDR3: CASSLEGATDTQYF
size: -; V: TRBV7-2; D: TRBD1; J: TRBJ1-2; DNA: TGTGCCAGCAGCTTAGAGGATAGGGGGCGGTGGGGTGGCTACACCTTC; CDR3: CASSLEDRGRWGGYTF
size: -; V: TRBV7-9; D: -; J: TRBJ1-6; DNA: TGTGCCAGCAGCTTACCTCAGGGGTATAATTCACCCCTCCACTTT; CDR3: CASSLPQGYNSPLHF
size: -; V: TRBV7-6; D: TRBD2; J: TRBJ2-3; DNA: TGTGCCAGCAGCTTAGGACCCGGGGGGGCGGGGACTCGGACAGATACGCAGTATTTT; CDR3: CASSLGPGGAGTRTDTQYF
size: -; V: TRBV2; D: TRBD1; J: TRBJ1-5; DNA: TGTGCCAGCACCTGGCGACAGGGGTCTCAGCCCCAGCATTTT; CDR3: CASTWRQGSQPQHF
size: -; V: TRBV19; D: -; J: TRBJ1-1; DNA: TGTGCCAGTAGTATAGACCCAAAGAATAAGAACACTGAAGCTTTCTTT; CDR3: CASSIDPKNKNTEAFF
size: -; V: TRBV13; D: -; J: TRBJ2-3; DNA: TGTGCCAGCAGTCGGGATAGGAGGGGGTCAGATACGCAGTATTTT; CDR3: CASSRDRRGSDTQYF
size: -; V: TRBV30; D: -; J: TRBJ1-2; DNA: TGTGCCTGGGCGCAGGCAGGGCGAAATAACTATGGCTACACCTTC; CDR3: CAWAQAGRNNYGYTF
size: -; V: TRBV6-6; D: -; J: TRBJ1-1; DNA: TGTGCCAGCATATGGAGTACTGAAGCTTTCTTT; CDR3: CASIWSTEAFF
size: -; V: TRBV29-1; D: TRBD2; J: TRBJ2-5; DNA: TGCAGCGTTGAGGGAGGACTAGGGGTCGAGACCCAGTACTTC; CDR3: CSVEGGLGVETQYF
size: -; V: TRBV5-1; D: TRBD2; J: TRBJ2-3; DNA: TGCGCCAGCAGCTTTAGCGGGGCAGAGACAGATACGCAGTATTTT; CDR3: CASSFSGAETDTQYF
size: -; V: TRBV5-1; D: -; J: TRBJ2-1; DNA: TGCGCCAGCAGCTTGGGGCAGGAGTACAATGAGCAGTTCTTC; CDR3: CASSLGQEYNEQFF
size: once; V: TRBV28; D: -; J: TRBJ1-2; DNA: TGTGCCAGCAGTCCAGGGCAGGAAAACTATGGCTACACCTTC; CDR3: CASSPGQENYGYTF
size: -; V: TRBV6-5; D: -; J: TRBJ2-7; DNA: TGTGCCAGCAGTTACCTCCGCAGCGGACGCTACGAGCAGTACTTC; CDR3: CASSYLRSGRYEQYF
size: -; V: TRBV29-1; D: TRBD1; J: TRBJ1-5; DNA: TGCAGCGTTGCGACAGGGAAAACCCCAAATCAGCCCCAGCATTTT; CDR3: CSVATGKTPNQPQHF
size: -; V: TRBV29-1; D: TRBD1; J: TRBJ2-3; DNA: TGCAGCTCAAGACAGGGGGCCTCATCTAGCACAGATACGCAGTATTTT; CDR3: CSSRQGASSSTDTQYF
size: -; V: TRBV4-1; D: -; J: TRBJ2-1; DNA: TGCGCCAGCAGCCAAGGTCAGAACGACAATGAGCAGTTCTTC; CDR3: CASSQGQNDNEQFF
size: -; V: TRBV19; D: -; J: TRBJ1-5; DNA: TGTGCCAGTAGTATAGGACAAAAGCACAATCAGCCCCAGCATTTT; CDR3: CASSIGQKHNQPQHF
size: -; V: TRBV7-9; D: -; J: TRBJ2-7; DNA: TGTGCCAGCAGCATCGCCTTTCAGAATTACGAGCAGTACTTC; CDR3: CASSIAFQNYEQYF
size: -; V: TRBV5-1; D: -; J: TRBJ2-2; DNA: TGCGCCAGCAGCTTGGACGGGGTCGGGGAGCTGTTTTTT; CDR3: CASSLDGVGELFF
size: -; V: TRBV5-1; D: TRBD1; J: TRBJ2-5; DNA: TGCGCCAGCAGCTTGGCGGGACAGAAAGAGACCCAGTACTTC; CDR3: CASSLAGQKETQYF
size: -; V: TRBV5-1; D: -; J: TRBJ2-5; DNA: TGCGCCAGCAGCTTGGTTCCGGGGGAGGAGACCCAGTACTTC; CDR3: CASSLVPGEETQYF
size: few; V: TRBV18; D: -; J: TRBJ1-1; DNA: TGTGCCAGCTCACCAAGGGATAACACTGAAGCTTTCTTT; CDR3: CASSPRDNTEAFF